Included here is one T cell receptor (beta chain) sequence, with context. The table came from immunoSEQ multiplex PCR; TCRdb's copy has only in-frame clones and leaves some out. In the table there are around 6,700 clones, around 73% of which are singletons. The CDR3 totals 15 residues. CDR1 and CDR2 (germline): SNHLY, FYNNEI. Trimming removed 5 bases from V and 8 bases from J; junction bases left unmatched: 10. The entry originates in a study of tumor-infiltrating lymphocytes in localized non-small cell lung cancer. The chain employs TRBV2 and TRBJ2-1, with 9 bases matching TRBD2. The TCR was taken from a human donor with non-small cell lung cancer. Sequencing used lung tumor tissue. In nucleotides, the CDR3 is TGTGCCAGCAGTAAGGTAGTAGCGGGAGTATATGAGCAGTTCTTC. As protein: CASSKVVAGVYEQFF.